Below, one T cell receptor (beta chain) is given with its context. This sample is part of a study of early T cells in non-severe SARS-CoV-2 infection. Turning to the study itself: Bulk RNA taken from unsorted whole blood was sequenced, leaving chains unpaired.

Germline CDR1 reads MNHEY; CDR2 reads SVGEGT. V was clipped by 5 bases and J by 5 bases, with 12 bases between them. The CDR3 totals 13 residues. TCRdb passed the 5' RACE reads through MiXCR, listing each CDR3 protein once. This sample yields around 99,000 distinct CDR3 sequences, of which approximately 16% are seen a single time; just over 5% belongs to the top ten. The source was whole blood, collected at baseline. V usage is TRBV6-2 or TRBV6-3 and J usage is TRBJ1-2; D might be TRBD1 (6 bases). This TCR was recovered from an adult who was a healthcare worker with PCR-confirmed SARS-CoV-2 infection or an uninfected control (not recorded which). CDR3 DNA sequence: TGTGCCAGCAGTCAGGGGAGTCGGTATGGCTACACCTTC. Translated: CASSQGSRYGYTF.